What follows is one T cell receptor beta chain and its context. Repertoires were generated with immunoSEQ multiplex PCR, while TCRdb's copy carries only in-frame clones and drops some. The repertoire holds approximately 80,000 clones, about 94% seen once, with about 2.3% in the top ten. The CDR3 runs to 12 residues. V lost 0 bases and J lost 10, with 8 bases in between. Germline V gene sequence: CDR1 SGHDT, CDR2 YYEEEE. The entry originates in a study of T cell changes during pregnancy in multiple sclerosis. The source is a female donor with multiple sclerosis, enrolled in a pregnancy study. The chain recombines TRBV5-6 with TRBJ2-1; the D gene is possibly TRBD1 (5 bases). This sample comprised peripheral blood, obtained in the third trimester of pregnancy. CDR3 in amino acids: CASSLGQGEQFF. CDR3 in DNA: TGTGCCAGCAGCTTGGGGCAGGGCGAGCAGTTCTTC.